A selection of T cell receptor beta chains follows, all from one sample in a study of blood T cell repertoires in COVID-19. Assay: immunoSEQ multiplex PCR; the TCRdb copy retains only in-frame clones and omits some. The data contain 150,000 or so clones, 86% of them seen just once; the ten biggest clones take up 7% to 10%. The sample was peripheral blood. These receptors originate from a woman aged 60 to 75 with acute or convalescent COVID-19. CDR3s include the opening cysteine and the closing phenylalanine or tryptophan. Fields, in order: J gene, V gene, D gene, clone size, CDR3 DNA, CDR3 protein. A D gene is named only where the DNA matches it firmly. A row's size may be missing; if present it is once, few, many or a size class.

j_call: TRBJ1-2; v_call: TRBV2; d_call: .; clone_size: .; cdr3_nt: TGTGCCAGCAGGGGCGATCAGGGCCCCTATGGCTACACCTTC; cdr3_aa: CASRGDQGPYGYTF
j_call: TRBJ1-5; v_call: TRBV27; d_call: .; clone_size: .; cdr3_nt: TGTGCCAGCAGTTTGGGGTTGCGGGCAGGCGCCAGCAATCAGCCCCAGCATTTT; cdr3_aa: CASSLGLRAGASNQPQHF
j_call: TRBJ2-1; v_call: TRBV19; d_call: TRBD1; clone_size: .; cdr3_nt: TGTGCCAGTAGTACCCTGACAGGGAGAAGCTCCTACAATGAGCAGTTCTTC; cdr3_aa: CASSTLTGRSSYNEQFF
j_call: TRBJ2-3; v_call: TRBV5-8; d_call: .; clone_size: .; cdr3_nt: TGTGCCAGCAGCCGACAGGTCACAGATACGCAGTATTTT; cdr3_aa: CASSRQVTDTQYF
j_call: TRBJ2-2; v_call: TRBV6-2/TRBV6-3; d_call: TRBD2; clone_size: .; cdr3_nt: TGTGCCAGCAGTTCCCCGGGGGGCGGGGAGCTGTTTTTT; cdr3_aa: CASSSPGGGELFF
j_call: TRBJ2-2; v_call: TRBV9; d_call: TRBD1; clone_size: .; cdr3_nt: TGTGCCAGCAGCGCATCGGGGTTAGAGGGGGCTATCCTACCGAACACCGGGGAGCTGTTTTTT; cdr3_aa: CASSASGLEGAILPNTGELFF
j_call: TRBJ2-3; v_call: TRBV20-1; d_call: TRBD2; clone_size: .; cdr3_nt: TGCAGTGCTAGTTTGCGGGGGGCAGACACAGATACGCAGTATTTT; cdr3_aa: CSASLRGADTDTQYF
j_call: TRBJ2-7; v_call: TRBV23-1; d_call: TRBD1; clone_size: .; cdr3_nt: TGCGCCAGCAGTCTCTGGACAGGGGCGGCCTACGAGCAGTACTTC; cdr3_aa: CASSLWTGAAYEQYF
j_call: TRBJ2-3; v_call: TRBV4-3; d_call: .; clone_size: .; cdr3_nt: TGCGCCAGCAGCCAAGAACGGGGGACCACAGATACGCAGTATTTT; cdr3_aa: CASSQERGTTDTQYF
j_call: TRBJ2-1; v_call: TRBV30; d_call: TRBD1; clone_size: .; cdr3_nt: TGTGCCTGGAGTGTTGGGACAGTGTCCGGGCGGTTCTTC; cdr3_aa: CAWSVGTVSGRFF
j_call: TRBJ1-1; v_call: TRBV4-1; d_call: .; clone_size: .; cdr3_nt: TGCGCCAGCAGCCAAGATTACAGGGTACAGGGCCTGAACACTGAAGCTTTCTTT; cdr3_aa: CASSQDYRVQGLNTEAFF
j_call: TRBJ1-4; v_call: TRBV6-5; d_call: .; clone_size: .; cdr3_nt: TGTGCCAGCAGACAAAATGAAAAACTGTTTTTT; cdr3_aa: CASRQNEKLFF
j_call: TRBJ2-7; v_call: TRBV12-5; d_call: TRBD1; clone_size: .; cdr3_nt: TGTGCTAGTGGAGGGGCCGGGACAGGTGTTTACGAGCAGTACTTC; cdr3_aa: CASGGAGTGVYEQYF
j_call: TRBJ1-1; v_call: TRBV6-1; d_call: .; clone_size: .; cdr3_nt: TGTGCCAGCAGTGACCCCCGTTTGGGGGGGGATACTGAAGCTTTCTTT; cdr3_aa: CASSDPRLGGDTEAFF
j_call: TRBJ1-2; v_call: TRBV24-1; d_call: .; clone_size: .; cdr3_nt: TGTGCCACCAGTGATCTAACAGGAAACTATGGCTACACCTTC; cdr3_aa: CATSDLTGNYGYTF
j_call: TRBJ2-7; v_call: TRBV7-8; d_call: TRBD2; clone_size: .; cdr3_nt: TGTGCCAGCACCTTCCTAGCGGGGGAGTCCCACGAGCAGTACTTC; cdr3_aa: CASTFLAGESHEQYF
j_call: TRBJ2-2; v_call: TRBV5-5; d_call: .; clone_size: .; cdr3_nt: TGTGCCAGCAGCCCCTCTCCAGGGACCGGGGAGCTGTTTTTT; cdr3_aa: CASSPSPGTGELFF
j_call: TRBJ2-7; v_call: TRBV5-4; d_call: .; clone_size: .; cdr3_nt: TGTGCCAGCAGCTCCAGGATGAGGGACGAGCAGTACTTC; cdr3_aa: CASSSRMRDEQYF
j_call: TRBJ1-1; v_call: TRBV7-3; d_call: .; clone_size: .; cdr3_nt: TGTGCCAGCAGCCCCTGGGGGCAGGGCACTGAAGCTTTCTTT; cdr3_aa: CASSPWGQGTEAFF
j_call: TRBJ2-5; v_call: TRBV7-2; d_call: .; clone_size: .; cdr3_nt: TGTGCCAGCAGCTTAGTGGCCTCCTCGGGTGAGACCCAGTACTTC; cdr3_aa: CASSLVASSGETQYF
j_call: TRBJ1-1; v_call: TRBV11-3; d_call: .; clone_size: .; cdr3_nt: TGTGCCAGCAGCTTAGATGGGGAGGTGAACACTGAAGCTTTCTTT; cdr3_aa: CASSLDGEVNTEAFF
j_call: TRBJ2-5; v_call: TRBV4-1; d_call: TRBD1; clone_size: .; cdr3_nt: TGCGCCAGCAGCCAAGGGTTGACAGGGAGAAGGGAGACCCAGTACTTC; cdr3_aa: CASSQGLTGRRETQYF
j_call: TRBJ2-3; v_call: TRBV3-1/TRBV3-2; d_call: TRBD2; clone_size: .; cdr3_nt: TGTGCCAGCAGCCAATTGGCCCCGGGGGGGTACACAGATACGCAGTATTTT; cdr3_aa: CASSQLAPGGYTDTQYF
j_call: TRBJ1-2; v_call: TRBV5-1; d_call: TRBD1; clone_size: .; cdr3_nt: TGCGCCAGCAGCTTGGACGGACAGGGGGCTCGGGGCTACACCTTC; cdr3_aa: CASSLDGQGARGYTF
j_call: TRBJ1-2; v_call: TRBV28; d_call: .; clone_size: .; cdr3_nt: TGTGCCAGCATCCTAAACGGAGGTCGGGGCTATGGCTACACCTTC; cdr3_aa: CASILNGGRGYGYTF
j_call: TRBJ2-6; v_call: TRBV11-3; d_call: TRBD1; clone_size: .; cdr3_nt: TGTGCCAGCAGCTTAGGACAGGGCGTGGGAGTTGGGGCCAACGTCCTGACTTTC; cdr3_aa: CASSLGQGVGVGANVLTF
j_call: TRBJ2-5; v_call: TRBV24-1; d_call: TRBD2; clone_size: .; cdr3_nt: TGTGCCACCAGGCCGGGGGGGGGCCAAGGGTACCAAGAGACCCAGTACTTC; cdr3_aa: CATRPGGGQGYQETQYF
j_call: TRBJ1-5; v_call: TRBV10-3; d_call: TRBD1; clone_size: .; cdr3_nt: TGTGCCATCAGTGGCACCGGGACAGGGACAGCCGATCAGCCCCAGCATTTT; cdr3_aa: CAISGTGTGTADQPQHF
j_call: TRBJ1-1; v_call: TRBV7-9; d_call: .; clone_size: few; cdr3_nt: TGTGCCAGCAGCCTGAGTGGGAACACTGAAGCTTTCTTT; cdr3_aa: CASSLSGNTEAFF
j_call: TRBJ2-3; v_call: TRBV7-3; d_call: .; clone_size: .; cdr3_nt: TGTGCCAGCAGCTGGACCCCTGGACACACAGATACGCAGTATTTT; cdr3_aa: CASSWTPGHTDTQYF
j_call: TRBJ2-3; v_call: TRBV4-2; d_call: TRBD2; clone_size: .; cdr3_nt: TGTGCCAGCAGCCAAGATGCGCCTAGCGGGGGGAGGGATACGCAGTATTTT; cdr3_aa: CASSQDAPSGGRDTQYF
j_call: TRBJ2-7; v_call: TRBV9; d_call: TRBD2; clone_size: .; cdr3_nt: TGTGCCAGCAGCCAGGGACTAGGCTCTTACGAGCAGTACTTC; cdr3_aa: CASSQGLGSYEQYF
j_call: TRBJ2-5; v_call: TRBV5-1; d_call: .; clone_size: many; cdr3_nt: TGCGCCAGCAGCGACAGCGGGCGGAAACAAGAGACCCAGTACTTC; cdr3_aa: CASSDSGRKQETQYF
j_call: TRBJ1-4; v_call: TRBV4-3; d_call: .; clone_size: .; cdr3_nt: TGCGCCAGCAGCCAAGTAGGACTAGCGAAAAAACTGTTTTTT; cdr3_aa: CASSQVGLAKKLFF
j_call: TRBJ2-7; v_call: TRBV28; d_call: TRBD1; clone_size: .; cdr3_nt: TGTGCCATCGACAGGGGACCTTCTTACGAGCAGTACTTC; cdr3_aa: CAIDRGPSYEQYF
j_call: TRBJ2-7; v_call: TRBV10-3; d_call: TRBD1; clone_size: .; cdr3_nt: TGTGCCATCAGCAGGGACAGGGGGTCCTACGAGCAGTACTTC; cdr3_aa: CAISRDRGSYEQYF
j_call: TRBJ2-7; v_call: TRBV11-2; d_call: .; clone_size: many; cdr3_nt: TGTGCCAGCAGCCGCGCCTACGAGCAGTACTTC; cdr3_aa: CASSRAYEQYF
j_call: TRBJ2-1; v_call: TRBV18; d_call: TRBD1; clone_size: .; cdr3_nt: TGTGCCAGCTCAAGGGACAGGGGTGATGAGCAGTTCTTC; cdr3_aa: CASSRDRGDEQFF
j_call: TRBJ2-7; v_call: TRBV5-4; d_call: TRBD1; clone_size: .; cdr3_nt: TGTGCCAGCAGCTTGGCTGGGACAGGGGGCCGGGAGCAGTACTTC; cdr3_aa: CASSLAGTGGREQYF
j_call: TRBJ2-1; v_call: TRBV18; d_call: TRBD2; clone_size: .; cdr3_nt: TGTGCCAGCTCACCCTGGACTAGCGGGGGTGATTACAATGAGCAGTTCTTC; cdr3_aa: CASSPWTSGGDYNEQFF
j_call: TRBJ2-5; v_call: TRBV5-6; d_call: .; clone_size: .; cdr3_nt: TGTGCCAGCAGCTTGGTCGGGGTCGGGGAGACCCAGTACTTC; cdr3_aa: CASSLVGVGETQYF